This T cell receptor (beta chain) is drawn from a study of T cell repertoires in cytomegalovirus infection (dated by TCRdb to the late 2010s). Context from the whole study: Alongside well-studied HLA-B-restricted epitopes, the peptide stimulations were aimed at recently identified HLA-C-restricted CMV epitopes, whose presentation resists viral immunomodulation. Donor HLA type was relevant to the analysis, as public TCR beta signatures indicated carriage of CMV infection together with the matching HLA type.

Its CDR3 holds 15 amino acids, cysteine through phenylalanine. Here the CDR3 DNA is all that survives: 45 bases in frame from base 1. The germline V gene (reference sequence) sets CDR1 to DFQATT and CDR2 to SNEGSKA. V ends up 5 bases short and J 2 bases short, with an unmatched junction base count of 5. What the study reported, not specific to this receptor: In the ex vivo response, HLA-C-restricted CMV-specific TCR beta clonotypes were dominant, and in two of eight donors the single most frequent clonotype came from this HLA-C-restricted group. In both this cohort and an independent cohort of 350 to 400 donors, the cumulative frequency of public TCR beta family members distinguished carriers of CMV infection plus the relevant HLA type.

Sequencing was carried out with an Illumina HiSeq 1500. The raw public data were reprocessed by TCRdb itself: fastp quality trimming at Q25, MiXCR clonotype calling, in-frame beta chains only. Every distinct CDR3 protein forms one entry, paired with its most common genes and DNA. The sample table records roughly 730,000 distinct CDR3 sequences; around 30% of these occur just once. The ten most abundant clones make up over 15% of the sample. Details on this clonotype: Its cognate antigen has yet to be identified. No base qualities exist here, and no much larger clone lies one base off it.

Explained via the paper, the treatment or condition label denotes: in vitro stimulation with specific CMV peptide epitopes to enrich CMV-specific T cells. The source was cultured PBMCs, collected from culture after CMV antigen stimulation. The chain couples TRBV20-1 to TRBJ2-3; 12 central nucleotides agree with TRBD2. This sequence originates from a human donor in good health (CMV status not recorded). Some clones in this sample may be carry-over from other donors' samples. The encoded CDR3 is CSAGTSGGNTDTQYF. Here is the DNA: TGCAGTGCTGGAACTAGCGGGGGGAACACAGATACGCAGTATTTT.